One and the same sample provided the 16 T cell receptor beta chains below, sequenced in a study of T cells after yellow fever vaccination. MiXCR, run by TCRdb on the 5' RACE reads, gives a single entry per CDR3 protein. This repertoire shows roughly 310,000 distinct CDR3 sequences, 8.5% to 9% found once; its top ten account for 15% to 20%. The sample was PBMCs, taken on the day of the first yellow fever vaccination. All receptors come from a man younger than 35 who received the YFV17D yellow fever vaccine.

This clonotype was counted a single time. The genes are TRBV5-8 and TRBJ2-5, with D uncertain. CDR3 length equals 13 residues. The ends were cut back, 9 bases at V and 5 bases at J, with 17 bases in the middle. The germline gives CDR1 SGHTS, CDR2 YDEGEE. CDR3 in DNA: TGTGCCATCGGCCGACACCTGGGGGAGACCCAGTACTTC. Amino acid sequence: CAIGRHLGETQYF.

This clonotype has more than one count but fewer than ten. This chain links TRBV29-1 with TRBJ2-1; TRBD1 matches at 11 bases. This CDR3 is built from 13 residues. Germline V gene lookup returns CDR1 SQVTM and CDR2 ANQGSEA. With V trimmed by 7 bases and J by 5 bases, 4 bases remained unmatched. The CDR3 DNA sequence: TGCAGCGCACGGACAGGGGGCCACAATGAGCAGTTCTTC. It is translated as CSARTGGHNEQFF.

This clonotype was counted at least ten times. The chain uses TRBV3-1 and TRBJ1-1; D uncertain. The CDR3 is 14 residues long. V was trimmed by 3 bases and J by 1 base, leaving 9 bases between them. Germline V gene lookup returns CDR1 LGHDT and CDR2 YNNKEL (reference sequence). The chain's CDR3 is CASSQVLSNTEAFF. The CDR3 DNA sequence: TGTGCCAGCAGCCAGGTGTTATCGAACACTGAAGCTTTCTTT.

This clonotype was found a few times. The rearrangement joins TRBV5-1 to TRBJ1-4; maybe TRBD1 (6 bases). Germline CDR1 reads SGHRS; CDR2 reads YFSETQ. The V end lost 4 bases, the J end lost 7 bases, and 17 bases lay between the germline ends. The CDR3 has 15 amino acids. CDR3 loop: CASSPGHLAGEKLFF. The CDR3 region has the DNA TGCGCCAGCAGCCCGGGACACCTGGCGGGTGAAAAACTGTTTTTT.

This clonotype appeared a few times. J is TRBJ1-1 and V is TRBV18; 8 bases are a match to TRBD1. This CDR3 region has 14 residues. The V segment lost 3 bases and the J segment 3 bases; nucleotides outside the gene matches: 3. Germline CDR1 KGHSH, CDR2 LQKENI. The CDR3 spells CASSPQGADTEAFF. The CDR3 DNA reads as TGTGCCAGCTCACCCCAGGGGGCCGACACTGAAGCTTTCTTT.

CDR3 DNA: TGCAGTGCTCGGGACGGGGGTAGCATGAACACTGAAGCTTTCTTT. Residues: CSARDGGSMNTEAFF. The V gene is TRBV20-1, the J gene TRBJ1-1, with D perhaps matching TRBD1 (5 bases). Trimming removed 5 bases at V and 0 bases at J, with 16 bases between. There are 15 residues in the CDR3. The germline V gene has CDR1 DFQATT and CDR2 SNEGSKA (reference sequence).

This clonotype turned up a few times. The V gene is TRBV25-1, the J gene TRBJ2-2, with D possibly being TRBD1 (7 bases). Germline V lookup: CDR1 MGHDK, CDR2 SYGVNS. Trimming left V 4 bases short and J 3 bases short, with 18 bases between. This CDR3 contains 17 residues. CDR3 DNA sequence: TGTGCCAGCAGTGGCCTCCGGGGCAGGGGGGACACCGGGGAGCTGTTTTTT. Its translation: CASSGLRGRGDTGELFF.

Many counts were recorded for this clonotype. This chain connects TRBV30 to TRBJ1-1, with a weak D call TRBD1 (6 bases). The V end lost 2 bases, the J end lost 7 bases, and 14 bases lay between the germline ends. Looked up from germline, CDR1 is GTSNPN and CDR2 is SVGIG (reference sequence). This CDR3 has 13 amino acids. This CDR3 reads CAWSLEGVSEAFF. CDR3 in DNA: TGTGCCTGGAGTTTGGAGGGGGTGAGTGAAGCTTTCTTT.

V and J are TRBV2 and TRBJ2-7, with D perhaps matching TRBD1 (6 bases). V was trimmed by 9 bases and J by 2 bases, leaving 11 bases between them. The CDR3 has 12 residues. CDR1 and CDR2 from the germline V gene are SNHLY and FYNNEI. The CDR3 reads CARQGSAYEQYF. CDR3 nucleotides: TGTGCCAGACAGGGATCCGCCTACGAGCAGTACTTC.

Of note for this clonotype: With a much larger clone just one base away, this may be a read error. J is TRBJ2-3 and V is TRBV12-3 or TRBV12-4, with D possibly TRBD2 on 7 matching bases. This CDR3 spans 14 amino acids. Trimming removed 5 bases at V and 7 bases at J, with 16 bases between. The CDR3 region has the DNA TGTGCCAGCAGTGTTAGCCGGGGGGCGAATACGCAGTATTTT. Its translation: CASSVSRGANTQYF.

This clonotype was counted a few times. DNA of the CDR3: TGTGCCAGCAGTTTATACAGGGATCGGCACACTGAAGCTTTCTTT. Translation: CASSLYRDRHTEAFF. The J gene is TRBJ1-1, the V gene TRBV27; the D gene is possibly TRBD1 (6 bases). V lost 1 base and J 3 bases, leaving 12 bases between the germline ends. The CDR3 length is 15 residues. From germline, CDR1 is MNHEY and CDR2 SMNVEV (reference sequence).

This clonotype was seen more than once but under ten times. J is TRBJ2-7 and V is TRBV18; TRBD2 is a possible D gene (6 bases). Germline values: CDR1 KGHSH, CDR2 LQKENI. CDR3 size: 15 residues. Trimming stripped 2 bases from V and 3 bases from J, with 14 bases between. The CDR3 reads CASSPGTDYVYEQYF. The DNA for the CDR3 is TGTGCCAGCTCACCAGGGACGGACTACGTCTACGAGCAGTACTTC.

This clonotype was counted between two and nine times. CDR3 sequence: CASSGVAASINEKLFF. The CDR3, as DNA: TGTGCCAGCAGCGGCGTGGCTGCCTCTATTAATGAAAAACTGTTTTTT. The rearrangement links TRBV7-9 to TRBJ1-4; D is uncertain. The CDR3 totals 16 residues. The germline gives CDR1 SEHNR, CDR2 FQNEAQ (reference sequence). V was pared by 5 bases and J by 4 bases, with 17 bases between.

V and J are TRBV15 and TRBJ2-7; TRBD1 is a possible D gene (5 bases). Germline CDR1 reads LNHNV; CDR2 reads YYDKDF (reference sequence). Trimming took off 1 base at V and 4 bases at J, with 8 bases between the two ends. The CDR3 sequence is 13 residues long. The CDR3 spells CATSRARAYEQYV. The CDR3 DNA sequence: TGTGCCACCAGCAGAGCCAGGGCGTACGAGCAGTACGTC.

The V call is TRBV9, the J call TRBJ2-5; D assignment may be TRBD1 or TRBD2 (6 bases each). There are 16 residues in the CDR3. Germline V gives CDR1 SGDLS, CDR2 YYNGEE. V shed 3 bases and J shed 4 bases, with 19 bases lying between them. In nucleotides, the CDR3 is TGTGCCAGCAGCGCCAGGGGAGGACAATTGGGAGAGACCCAGTACTTC. The encoded protein is CASSARGGQLGETQYF. Together with reference TRBV9 and TRBJ2-5, the CDR3 gives the full variable domain: DSGVTQTPKHLITATGQRVTLRCSPRSGDLSVYWYQQSLDQGLQFLIQYYNGEERAKGNILERFSAQQFPDLHSELNLSSLELGDSALYFCASSARGGQLGETQYFGPGTRLLVL.

The chain is built from TRBV7-9 and TRBJ2-1; 9 nucleotides line up with TRBD2. After removal of 6 bases from V and 10 bases from J, the junction contained 16 bases not matched to a gene. The CDR3 contains 16 residues. Germline-derived CDR1 and CDR2 are SEHNR and FQNEAQ (reference sequence). The CDR3 loop is CASSRRRGGGAGEQFF. The CDR3 DNA is TGTGCCAGCAGTCGCCGAAGGGGCGGGGGGGCCGGAGAGCAGTTCTTC. The complete variable domain, with remaining parts taken from reference TRBV7-9 and TRBJ2-1, reads DTGVSQNPRHKITKRGQNVTFRCDPISEHNRLYWYRQTLGQGPEFLTYFQNEAQLEKSRLLSDRFSAERPKGSFSTLEIQRTEQGDSAMYLCASSRRRGGGAGEQFFGPGTRLTVL.